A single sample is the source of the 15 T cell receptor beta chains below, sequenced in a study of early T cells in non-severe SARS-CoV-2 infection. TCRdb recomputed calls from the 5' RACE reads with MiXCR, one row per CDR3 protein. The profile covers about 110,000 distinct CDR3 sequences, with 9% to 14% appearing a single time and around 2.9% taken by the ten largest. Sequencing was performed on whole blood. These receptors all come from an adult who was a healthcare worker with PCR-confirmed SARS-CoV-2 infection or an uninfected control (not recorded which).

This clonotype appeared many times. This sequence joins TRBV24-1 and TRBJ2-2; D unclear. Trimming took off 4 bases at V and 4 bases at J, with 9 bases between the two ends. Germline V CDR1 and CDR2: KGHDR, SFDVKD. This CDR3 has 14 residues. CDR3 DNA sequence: TGTGCCACCAGTGACCTCGACCGCACCGGGGAGCTGTTTTTT. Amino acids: CATSDLDRTGELFF.

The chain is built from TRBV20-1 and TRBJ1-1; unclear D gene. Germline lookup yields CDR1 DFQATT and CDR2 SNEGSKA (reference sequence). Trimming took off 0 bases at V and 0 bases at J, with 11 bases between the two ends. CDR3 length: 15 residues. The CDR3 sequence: CSARDPAAVNTEAFF. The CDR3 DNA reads TGCAGTGCTAGAGATCCCGCGGCAGTGAACACTGAAGCTTTCTTT.

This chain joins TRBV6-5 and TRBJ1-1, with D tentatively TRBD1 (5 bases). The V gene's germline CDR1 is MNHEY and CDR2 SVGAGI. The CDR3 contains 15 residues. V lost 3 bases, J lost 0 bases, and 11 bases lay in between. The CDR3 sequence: CASSYRGRLNTEAFF. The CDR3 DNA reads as TGTGCCAGCAGTTATAGGGGCAGGCTGAACACTGAAGCTTTCTTT.

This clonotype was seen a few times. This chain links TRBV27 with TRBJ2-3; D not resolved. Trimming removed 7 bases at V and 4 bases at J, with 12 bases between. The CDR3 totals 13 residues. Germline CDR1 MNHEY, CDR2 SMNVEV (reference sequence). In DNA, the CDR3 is TGTGCCAGCATGAGTCAGATGGCAGATACGCAGTATTTT. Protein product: CASMSQMADTQYF.

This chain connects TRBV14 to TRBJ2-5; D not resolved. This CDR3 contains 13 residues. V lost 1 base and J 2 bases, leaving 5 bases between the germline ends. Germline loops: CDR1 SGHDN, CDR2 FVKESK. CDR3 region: CASSQGQQETQYF. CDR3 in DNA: TGTGCCAGCAGCCAAGGCCAGCAAGAGACCCAGTACTTC.

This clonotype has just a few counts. The CDR3 nucleotides are TGTGCCAGCAGTCCTTTTAGCGGGCCCTACGAGCAGTACTTC. Its translation: CASSPFSGPYEQYF. The chain is built from TRBV6-4 and TRBJ2-7, with 7 bases fitting TRBD2. With V trimmed by 5 bases and J by 2 bases, 6 bases remained unmatched. The CDR3 loop spans 14 amino acids. Germline V CDR1 and CDR2: MRHNA, SNTAGT.

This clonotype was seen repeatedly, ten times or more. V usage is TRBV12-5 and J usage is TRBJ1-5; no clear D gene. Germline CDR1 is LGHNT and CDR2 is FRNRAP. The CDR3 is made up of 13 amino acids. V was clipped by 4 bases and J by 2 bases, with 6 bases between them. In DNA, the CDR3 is TGTGCTAGTGGTTCCCTGGGCAATCAGCCCCAGCATTTT. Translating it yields CASGSLGNQPQHF.

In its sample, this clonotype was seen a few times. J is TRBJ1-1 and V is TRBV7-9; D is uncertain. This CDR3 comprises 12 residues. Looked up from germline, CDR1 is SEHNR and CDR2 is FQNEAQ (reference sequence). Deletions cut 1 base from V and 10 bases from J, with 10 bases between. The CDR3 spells CASSLVLSLAFF. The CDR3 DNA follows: TGTGCCAGCAGCTTAGTACTGTCACTAGCTTTCTTT.

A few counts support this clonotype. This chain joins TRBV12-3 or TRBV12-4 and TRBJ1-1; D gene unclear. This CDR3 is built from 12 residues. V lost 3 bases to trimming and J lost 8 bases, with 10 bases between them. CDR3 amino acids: CASSFREAEAFF. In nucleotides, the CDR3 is TGTGCCAGCAGTTTTAGAGAGGCCGAAGCTTTCTTT.

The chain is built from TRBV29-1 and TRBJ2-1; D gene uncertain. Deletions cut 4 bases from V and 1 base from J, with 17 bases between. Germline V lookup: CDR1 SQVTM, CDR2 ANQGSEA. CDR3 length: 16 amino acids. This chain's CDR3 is CSVGLLFGSSYNEQFF. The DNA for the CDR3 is TGCAGCGTTGGATTGTTGTTCGGCTCATCCTACAATGAGCAGTTCTTC.

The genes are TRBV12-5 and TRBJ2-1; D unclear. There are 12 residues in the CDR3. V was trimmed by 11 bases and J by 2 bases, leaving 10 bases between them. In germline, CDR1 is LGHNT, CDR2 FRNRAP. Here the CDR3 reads CASYGPYNEQFF. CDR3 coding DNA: TGTGCTTCTTATGGGCCCTACAATGAGCAGTTCTTC.

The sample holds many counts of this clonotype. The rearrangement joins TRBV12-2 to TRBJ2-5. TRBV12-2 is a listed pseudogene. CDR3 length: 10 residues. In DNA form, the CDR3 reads TGTGCAAGTCGCCGGGAGACCCAGTACTTC. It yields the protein CASRRETQYF.

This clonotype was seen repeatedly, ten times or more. CDR3 DNA sequence: TGTGCCAGCAGCTTACCGCAGGGATACAATGAGCAGTTCTTC. Amino acids: CASSLPQGYNEQFF. The chain recombines TRBV7-9 with TRBJ2-1, with D tentatively TRBD1 (5 bases). Germline values: CDR1 SEHNR, CDR2 FQNEAQ (reference sequence). The CDR3 is 14 residues long. Deletions cut 2 bases from V and 4 bases from J, with 9 bases between.

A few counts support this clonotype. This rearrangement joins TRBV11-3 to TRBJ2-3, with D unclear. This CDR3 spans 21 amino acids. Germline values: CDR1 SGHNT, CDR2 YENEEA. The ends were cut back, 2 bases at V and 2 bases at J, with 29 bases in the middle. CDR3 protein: CASSLMKGVWFPAPSTDTQYF. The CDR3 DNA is TGTGCCAGCAGCTTAATGAAAGGAGTTTGGTTTCCTGCACCTTCCACAGATACGCAGTATTTT.

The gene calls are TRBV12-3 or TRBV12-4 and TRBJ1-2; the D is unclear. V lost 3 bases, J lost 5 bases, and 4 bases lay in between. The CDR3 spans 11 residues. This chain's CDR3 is CASSFGYGYTF. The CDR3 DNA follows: TGTGCCAGCAGTTTTGGGTATGGCTACACCTTC.